These T cell receptor beta chains were read from a single sample in a study of blood T cell repertoires in COVID-19. The assay was immunoSEQ multiplex PCR, and TCRdb's table has in-frame clones only and misses some. In the table there are fewer than 150,000 clones, roughly 80% of which are singletons. The sequencing input was peripheral blood. The receptor set was obtained from a woman of 80 years or more with acute or convalescent COVID-19. CDR3s include the opening cysteine and the closing phenylalanine or tryptophan. Fields, in order: D gene, clone size, V gene, J gene, CDR3 protein, CDR3 DNA. D genes are given only for firm matches. Some rows mark clone size as missing; the rest say once, few, many or name a class of expanded clone.

d_gene: TRBD2
abundance: -
v_gene: TRBV28
j_gene: TRBJ2-1
CDR3aa: CASSLWGTSGRAYIYNEQFF
CDR3nt: TGTGCCAGCAGTTTATGGGGGACTAGCGGGAGGGCCTATATCTACAATGAGCAGTTCTTC

d_gene: TRBD1
abundance: -
v_gene: TRBV12-5
j_gene: TRBJ2-1
CDR3aa: CASARDRAEQFF
CDR3nt: TGTGCTAGTGCTAGGGACAGGGCGGAGCAGTTCTTC

d_gene: TRBD2
abundance: -
v_gene: TRBV20-1
j_gene: TRBJ2-5
CDR3aa: CSASPGVAGMETQYF
CDR3nt: TGCAGTGCTAGTCCTGGGGTAGCGGGAATGGAGACCCAGTACTTC

d_gene: TRBD1
abundance: few
v_gene: TRBV10-1
j_gene: TRBJ2-7
CDR3aa: CASRTTGTGRTYEQYF
CDR3nt: TGCGCCAGCAGAACAACAGGGACAGGGAGGACCTACGAGCAGTACTTC

d_gene: TRBD1
abundance: -
v_gene: TRBV28
j_gene: TRBJ1-1
CDR3aa: CASSLRTGRTEAFF
CDR3nt: TGTGCCAGCAGTTTAAGGACAGGGCGGACTGAAGCTTTCTTT

d_gene: -
abundance: -
v_gene: TRBV3-1/TRBV3-2
j_gene: TRBJ1-4
CDR3aa: CASSQDLQDEKLFF
CDR3nt: TGTGCCAGCAGCCAAGACCTACAGGATGAAAAACTGTTTTTT

d_gene: TRBD2
abundance: -
v_gene: TRBV2
j_gene: TRBJ2-3
CDR3aa: CASSGGLASDTQYF
CDR3nt: TGTGCCAGCAGTGGGGGACTAGCCTCAGATACGCAGTATTTT

d_gene: -
abundance: many
v_gene: TRBV28
j_gene: TRBJ2-7
CDR3aa: CASSSGFPPFQLFGGYKISYEQYF
CDR3nt: TGTGCCAGCAGTTCTGGGTTTCCACCTTTTCAGTTATTTGGAGGATACAAGATCTCCTACGAGCAGTACTTC

d_gene: -
abundance: -
v_gene: TRBV6-5
j_gene: TRBJ1-5
CDR3aa: CASSYSYSNQPQHF
CDR3nt: TGTGCCAGCAGTTACTCGTATAGCAATCAGCCCCAGCATTTT

d_gene: -
abundance: -
v_gene: TRBV29-1
j_gene: TRBJ2-1
CDR3aa: CSVEVWEGVSSYNEQFF
CDR3nt: TGCAGCGTTGAAGTGTGGGAGGGGGTAAGCTCCTACAATGAGCAGTTCTTC